This is a list of T cell receptor beta chains from one sample in a study of blood T cell repertoires in COVID-19. Repertoires were generated with immunoSEQ multiplex PCR, while TCRdb's copy carries only in-frame clones and drops some. The sample lists some 200,000 clones, roughly 79% occurring once. The sequencing sample was made of PBMCs or T cells enriched from blood (not recorded which). These receptors were taken from a woman between 45 and 60 years old with acute COVID-19. Both conserved end residues are part of each CDR3. The D gene is left open where the match is weak. Expanded clones get a size class; other rows say once, few or many, or leave the size out.

TRBD1	TRBJ1-3	TRBV6-5	NA	CSSGQGGNTIYF	TGTAGTTCGGGACAGGGTGGAAACACCATATATTTT
TRBD1	TRBJ1-5	TRBV19	NA	CASSRQGVDQPQHF	TGTGCCAGTAGCCGACAGGGGGTCGATCAGCCCCAGCATTTT
TRBD1	TRBJ2-6	TRBV5-5	NA	CASSTRDRARSSGANVLTF	TGTGCCAGCAGCACCCGGGACAGGGCGAGGAGCTCTGGGGCCAACGTCCTGACTTTC
NA	TRBJ1-2	TRBV18	NA	CASSPPYPYGYTF	TGTGCCAGCTCACCGCCCTATCCTTATGGCTACACCTTC
TRBD1	TRBJ2-2	TRBV5-1	NA	CASSQPNDRAGELFF	TGCGCCAGCAGCCAACCTAACGACAGGGCCGGGGAGCTGTTTTTT
TRBD1	TRBJ1-2	TRBV4-3	NA	CASSQGQGAEGYTF	TGCGCCAGCAGCCAGGGACAGGGGGCGGAGGGCTACACCTTC
NA	TRBJ2-1	TRBV6-5	few	CASSSSRRRNEQFF	TGTGCCAGCAGTTCATCTAGGCGCCGCAATGAGCAGTTCTTC
NA	TRBJ2-7	TRBV4-1	few	CASSLSRTVYEQYF	TGCGCCAGCAGCCTAAGCCGGACAGTTTACGAGCAGTACTTC
TRBD2	TRBJ2-2	TRBV7-3	NA	CASSRGLAGGFGELFF	TGTGCCAGCAGCCGAGGACTAGCGGGAGGTTTCGGGGAGCTGTTTTTT
NA	TRBJ2-5	TRBV11-3	NA	CASSEEGSWETQYF	TGTGCCAGCAGCGAGGAGGGGTCCTGGGAGACCCAGTACTTC
TRBD1	TRBJ2-7	TRBV19	once	CASSPWDRTVRYEQYF	TGTGCCAGTAGCCCCTGGGACAGAACAGTAAGATACGAGCAGTACTTC